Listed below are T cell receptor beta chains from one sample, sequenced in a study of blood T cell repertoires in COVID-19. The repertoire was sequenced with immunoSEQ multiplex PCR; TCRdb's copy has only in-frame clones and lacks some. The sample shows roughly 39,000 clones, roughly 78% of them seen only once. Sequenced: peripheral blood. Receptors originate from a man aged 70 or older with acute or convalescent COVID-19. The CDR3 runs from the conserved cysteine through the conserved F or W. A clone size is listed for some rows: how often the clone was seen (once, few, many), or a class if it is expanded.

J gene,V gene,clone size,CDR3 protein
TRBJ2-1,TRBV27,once,CASSPAGLAGGDEQFF
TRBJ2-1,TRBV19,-,CASSIGGTSGRALVF
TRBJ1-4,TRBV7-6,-,CASSLSFATNEKLFF
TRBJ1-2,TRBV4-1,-,CASSQIQGFYGYTF
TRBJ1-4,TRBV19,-,CASSPDRGQEKLFF
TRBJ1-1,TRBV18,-,CASSPQARNTEAFF
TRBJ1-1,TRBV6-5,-,CASTTGDSSTSEAFF
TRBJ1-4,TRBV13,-,CASSWGQGKEKLFF
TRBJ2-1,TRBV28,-,CASSFEGYSDFF
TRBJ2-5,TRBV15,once,CATSRDEAAGETQYF
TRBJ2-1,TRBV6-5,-,CASRTKKVNEQFF
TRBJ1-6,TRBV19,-,CASQLGSSPLHF
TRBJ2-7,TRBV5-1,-,CASSPSGSVSYEQYF
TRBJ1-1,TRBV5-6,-,CASTLPPQNEAFF
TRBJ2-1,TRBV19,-,CASTMYSGGRGPHNEQFF
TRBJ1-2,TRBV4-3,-,CASSQEKTGYGYTF
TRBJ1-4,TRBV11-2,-,CASTFGIGEKLFF
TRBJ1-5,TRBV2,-,CASKSYPSGNQPQHF
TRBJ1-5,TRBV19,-,CASSTSTDGNQPQHF
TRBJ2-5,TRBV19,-,CASNGRGRETQYF
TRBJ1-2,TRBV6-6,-,CASSQDRIDGYTF
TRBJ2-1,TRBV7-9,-,CASSPSGSSYNEQFF
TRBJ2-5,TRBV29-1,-,CSAQGASAETQYF
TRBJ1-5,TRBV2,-,CASSPGPIPQPQHF
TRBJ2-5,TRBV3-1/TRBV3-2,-,CASSQDLASAQETQYF
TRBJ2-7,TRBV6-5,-,CASSYLSHPNEQYF
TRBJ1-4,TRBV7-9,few,CASSETAFNEKLFF
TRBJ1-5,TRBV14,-,CASSQSGTGANQPQHF
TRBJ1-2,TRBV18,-,CASSLGQGASGYTF
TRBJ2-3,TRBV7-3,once,CASSLIGTSGRASTDTQYF
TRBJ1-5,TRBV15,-,CATKGGASNQPQHF
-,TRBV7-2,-,CASSPGRREYYEQYF
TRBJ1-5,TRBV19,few,CASSLRTGGNQPQHF
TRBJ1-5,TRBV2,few,CASRATGGNQPQHF
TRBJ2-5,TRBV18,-,CASSPPGTSETQYF
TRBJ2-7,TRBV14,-,CASRPGLGPYEQYF
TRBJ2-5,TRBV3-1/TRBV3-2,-,CASSQEVTSGYQETQYF
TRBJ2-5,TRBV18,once,CASSQLAGGGETQYF
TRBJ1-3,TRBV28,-,CASSSWWTIYF
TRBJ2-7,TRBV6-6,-,CASSYPDSRVSYEQYF
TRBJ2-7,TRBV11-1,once,CASSPAGAGGYEQYF
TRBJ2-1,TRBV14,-,CASSQDSGTVYNEQFF
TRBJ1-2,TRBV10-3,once,CAINPGANANYGYTF
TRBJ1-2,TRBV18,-,CASSPNLINRDGYTF
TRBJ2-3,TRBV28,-,CASSFGSTQYF
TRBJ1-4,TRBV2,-,CASRLLGTDNEKLFF
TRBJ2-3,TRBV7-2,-,CASSLNSGRYTDTQYF
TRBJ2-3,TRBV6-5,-,CASTFTGDSTDTQYF
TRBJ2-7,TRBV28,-,CASSLELTFSYEQYF
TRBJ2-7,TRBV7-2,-,CASSLVGTSDPYEQYF
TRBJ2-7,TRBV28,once,CASSLNLGRVGNEQYF
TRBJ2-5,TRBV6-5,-,CASSLGQDQETQYF
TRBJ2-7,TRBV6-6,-,CAIKPGGSYEQYF
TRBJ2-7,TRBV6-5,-,CASSPRGAHEQYF
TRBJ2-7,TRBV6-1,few,CASSEGATRGYEQYF
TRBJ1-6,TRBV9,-,CASSVEGQANSPLHF
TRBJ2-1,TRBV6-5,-,CASSFTGGVYNEQFF
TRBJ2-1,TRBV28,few,CASTPLADSYNEQFF
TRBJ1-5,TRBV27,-,CASSLLPRQGGNQPQHF
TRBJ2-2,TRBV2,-,CAIVRPGGTGELFF